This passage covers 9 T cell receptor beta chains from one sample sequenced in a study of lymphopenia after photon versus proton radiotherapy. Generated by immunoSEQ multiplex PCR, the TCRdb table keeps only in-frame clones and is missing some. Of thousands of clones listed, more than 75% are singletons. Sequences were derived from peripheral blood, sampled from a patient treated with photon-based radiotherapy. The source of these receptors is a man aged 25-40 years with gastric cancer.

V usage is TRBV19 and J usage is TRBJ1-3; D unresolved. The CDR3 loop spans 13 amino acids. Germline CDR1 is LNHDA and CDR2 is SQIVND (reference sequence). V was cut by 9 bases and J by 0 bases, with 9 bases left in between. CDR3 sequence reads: CASRASSGNTIYF. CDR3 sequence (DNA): TGTGCCAGCCGGGCTTCCTCTGGAAACACCATATATTTT.

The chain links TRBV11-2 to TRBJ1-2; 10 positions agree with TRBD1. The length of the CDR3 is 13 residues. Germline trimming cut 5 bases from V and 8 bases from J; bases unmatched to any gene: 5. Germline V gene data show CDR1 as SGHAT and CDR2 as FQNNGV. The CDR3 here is CASSPTGGGGYTF. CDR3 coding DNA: TGTGCCAGCAGCCCGACAGGGGGCGGGGGCTACACCTTC. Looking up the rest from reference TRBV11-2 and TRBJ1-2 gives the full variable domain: EAGVAQSPRYKIIEKRQSVAFWCNPISGHATLYWYQQILGQGPKLLIQFQNNGVVDDSQLPKDRFSAERLKGVDSTLKIQPAKLEDSAVYLCASSPTGGGGYTFGSGTRLTVV.

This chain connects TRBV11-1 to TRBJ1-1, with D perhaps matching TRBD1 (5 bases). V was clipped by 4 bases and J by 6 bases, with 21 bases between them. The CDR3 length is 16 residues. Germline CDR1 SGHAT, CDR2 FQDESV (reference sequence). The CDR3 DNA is TGTGCCAGCAGCTCGGATACAGGATCTCGGAAGCCTGAAGCTTTCTTT. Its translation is CASSSDTGSRKPEAFF.

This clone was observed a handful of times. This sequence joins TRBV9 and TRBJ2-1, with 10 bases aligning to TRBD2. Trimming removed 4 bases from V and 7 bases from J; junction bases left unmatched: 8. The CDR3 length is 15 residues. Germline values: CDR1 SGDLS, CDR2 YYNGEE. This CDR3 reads CASSRTSGRTNEQFF. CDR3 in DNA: TGTGCCAGCAGCAGGACTAGCGGACGGACGAATGAGCAGTTCTTC.

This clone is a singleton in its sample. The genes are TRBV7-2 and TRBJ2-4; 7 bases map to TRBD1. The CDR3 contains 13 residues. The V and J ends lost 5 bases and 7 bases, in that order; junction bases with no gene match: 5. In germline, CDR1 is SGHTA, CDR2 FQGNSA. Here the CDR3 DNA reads TGTGCCAGCAGCAGAGGGGGCGCCAACATTCAGTACTTC. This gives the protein CASSRGGANIQYF.

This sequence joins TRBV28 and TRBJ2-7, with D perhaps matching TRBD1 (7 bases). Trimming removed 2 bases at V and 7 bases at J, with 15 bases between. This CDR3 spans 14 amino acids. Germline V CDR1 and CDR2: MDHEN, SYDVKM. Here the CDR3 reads CASSLGGTVVEQYF. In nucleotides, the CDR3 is TGTGCCAGCAGTTTAGGGGGGACAGTCGTGGAGCAGTACTTC.

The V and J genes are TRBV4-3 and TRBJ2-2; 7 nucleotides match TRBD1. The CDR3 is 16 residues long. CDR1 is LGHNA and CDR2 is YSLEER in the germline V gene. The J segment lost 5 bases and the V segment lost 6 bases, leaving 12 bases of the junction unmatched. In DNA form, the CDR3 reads TGCGCCAGCAGTCCAAGAAGGGCACAGGGGACCGGGGAGCTGTTTTTT. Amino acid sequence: CASSPRRAQGTGELFF.

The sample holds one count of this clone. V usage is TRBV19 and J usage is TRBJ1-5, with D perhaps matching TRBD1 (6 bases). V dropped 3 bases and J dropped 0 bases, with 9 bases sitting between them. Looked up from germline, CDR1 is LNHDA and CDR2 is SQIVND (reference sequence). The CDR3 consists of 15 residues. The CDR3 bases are TGTGCCAGTAGTATTTCGACAGGTAGCAATCAGCCCCAGCATTTT. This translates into CASSISTGSNQPQHF.

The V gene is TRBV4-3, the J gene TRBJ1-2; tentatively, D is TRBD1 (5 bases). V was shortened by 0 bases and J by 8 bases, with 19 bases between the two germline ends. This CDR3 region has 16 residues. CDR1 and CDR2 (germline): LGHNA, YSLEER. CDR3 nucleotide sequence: TGCGCCAGCAGCCAAGAAGATCGGCCGACAGTAGACGGCTACACCTTC. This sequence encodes CASSQEDRPTVDGYTF.